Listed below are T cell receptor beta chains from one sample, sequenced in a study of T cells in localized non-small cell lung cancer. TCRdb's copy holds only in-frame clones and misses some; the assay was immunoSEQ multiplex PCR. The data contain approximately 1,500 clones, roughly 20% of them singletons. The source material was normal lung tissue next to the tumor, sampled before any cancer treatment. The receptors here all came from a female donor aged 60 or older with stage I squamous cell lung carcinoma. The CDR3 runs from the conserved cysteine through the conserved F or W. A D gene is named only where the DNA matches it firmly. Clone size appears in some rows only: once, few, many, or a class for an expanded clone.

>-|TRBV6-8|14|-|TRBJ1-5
TGTGCCAGCAGTTACGAGGGTGCGAGTCAGCCCCAGCATTTT
CASSYEGASQPQHF
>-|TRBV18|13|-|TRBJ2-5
TGTGCCAGCTCACGGGACTTTCAAGAGACCCAGTACTTC
CASSRDFQETQYF
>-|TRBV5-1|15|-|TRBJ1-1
TGCGCCAGCAGCTTGGAAGGCAGGGAAGGGGCTGAAGCTTTCTTT
CASSLEGREGAEAFF
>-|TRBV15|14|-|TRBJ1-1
TGTGCCACCAGCAGAGACGGGGGGGCCACTGAAGCTTTCTTT
CATSRDGGATEAFF
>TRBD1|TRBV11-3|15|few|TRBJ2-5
TGTGCCAGCAGCTCACCCCAGGGGGCAGCGGAGACCCAGTACTTC
CASSSPQGAAETQYF
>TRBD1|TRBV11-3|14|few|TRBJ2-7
TGTGCCAGCAGCGGACAGGGGAGGATATACGAGCAGTACTTC
CASSGQGRIYEQYF
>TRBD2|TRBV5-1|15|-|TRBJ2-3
TGCGCCAGCAGCTTGCTAGCGGGAGAGGCAGATACGCAGTATTTT
CASSLLAGEADTQYF
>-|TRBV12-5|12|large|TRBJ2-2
TGTGCTAGTGCCTTAGGCAGCGGGGAGCTGTTTTTT
CASALGSGELFF
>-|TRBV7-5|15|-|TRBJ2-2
TGTGCCAGCAGCCGCAGACAGGGGAGCACCGGGGAGCTGTTTTTT
CASSRRQGSTGELFF
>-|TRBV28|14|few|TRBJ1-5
TGTGCCAGCAGGCCTTATAATAGCAATCAGCCCCAGCATTTT
CASRPYNSNQPQHF
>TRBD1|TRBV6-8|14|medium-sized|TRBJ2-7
TGTGCCAGCAGTCGCGGGACAGGGAGTTACGAGCAGTACTTC
CASSRGTGSYEQYF
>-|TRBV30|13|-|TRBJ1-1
TGTGCCTGGACCCTAAGGGAGAACACTGAAGCTTTCTTT
CAWTLRENTEAFF
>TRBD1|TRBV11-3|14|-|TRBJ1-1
TGTGCCAGCACCCCATACAGGGGGAGATCTGAAGCTTTCTTT
CASTPYRGRSEAFF
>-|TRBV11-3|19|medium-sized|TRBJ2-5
TGTGCCAGCAGCCCCCAATGGGGGTACGCCGACAGTGGCCAAGAGACCCAGTACTTC
CASSPQWGYADSGQETQYF
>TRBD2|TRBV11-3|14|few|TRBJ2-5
TGTGCCAGCAGCCTCCAGCGGGGGCAAGAGACCCAGTACTTC
CASSLQRGQETQYF
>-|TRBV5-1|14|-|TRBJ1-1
TGCGCCAGCAGCCCCCTCTTAGGGAACACTGAAGCTTTCTTT
CASSPLLGNTEAFF
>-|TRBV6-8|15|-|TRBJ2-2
TGTGCCAGCAGTTATGGGACCCTGAACACCGGGGAGCTGTTTTTT
CASSYGTLNTGELFF
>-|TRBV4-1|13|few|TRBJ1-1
TGCGCCAGCAGCCAAGCAATCAACACTGAAGCTTTCTTT
CASSQAINTEAFF
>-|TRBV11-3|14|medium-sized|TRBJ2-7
TGTGCCAGCAGCTCCCCCGAAGGACAGTACGAGCAGTACTTC
CASSSPEGQYEQYF
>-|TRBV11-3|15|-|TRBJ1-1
TGTGCCAGCAGCTCCTCCTTGGAGGGGAACACTGAAGCTTTCTTT
CASSSSLEGNTEAFF
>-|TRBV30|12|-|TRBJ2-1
TGTGCCTGGAGCCTCGGAGGACAGGAGCAGTTCTTC
CAWSLGGQEQFF
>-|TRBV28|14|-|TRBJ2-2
TGTGCCAGCTATGCGAGGTCCAACACCGGGGAGCTGTTTTTT
CASYARSNTGELFF
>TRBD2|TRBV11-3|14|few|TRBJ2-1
TGTGCCAGCTCGTGGACTAGCGGGAGCGGTGAGCAGTTCTTC
CASSWTSGSGEQFF
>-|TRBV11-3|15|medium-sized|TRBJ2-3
TGTGCCAGCAGCGCCAAACAGGGGAGGGGAGATACGCAGTATTTT
CASSAKQGRGDTQYF